Following are 22 T cell receptor beta chains from one sample sequenced in a study of T cells in Graves' hyperthyroidism and ophthalmopathy (dated by TCRdb to the late 2010s). Library construction relied on multiplex PCR. Sequencing instrument: Illumina HiSeq 2000. TCR beta CDR3 regions were amplified from RNA transcripts. The first round of RT-PCR for the TCR CDR3 was performed with the HTBI primer set and the Qiagen OneStep RT-PCR kit. TCRdb reworked the public reads: Q25 trimming with fastp, MiXCR clone assembly, productive beta chains retained. One record per CDR3 amino acid sequence lists the most common genes and DNA. The sample records roughly 740,000 distinct CDR3 sequences, 16% of which are singletons. The ten largest clones capture over 7.5% of the sample. Sequencing was performed on blood. These receptors were collected from a young man with Graves' hyperthyroidism.

The rearrangement links TRBV7-9 to TRBJ1-1; D perhaps matches TRBD1 (5 bases). From germline, CDR1 is SEHNR and CDR2 FQNEAQ (reference sequence). V was clipped by 5 bases and J by 3 bases, with 13 bases between them. The CDR3 covers 14 residues. For the CDR3, the DNA is TGTGCCAGCAGCCCGGGACGGGGGTACACTGAAGCTTTCTTT. Its translation is CASSPGRGYTEAFF.

This clonotype was recorded a few times. The chain recombines TRBV24-1 with TRBJ2-7; 8 bases are a match to TRBD1. Looked up from germline, CDR1 is KGHDR and CDR2 is SFDVKD. This CDR3 region has 15 residues. With 3 bases clipped from V and 6 bases from J, the junction kept 9 bases outside the gene matches. The CDR3 nucleotides read TGTGCCACCAGTGATGCAGGGACAGGTAATATCGAGCAGTACTTC. Its protein product is CATSDAGTGNIEQYF.

This clonotype was seen repeatedly, ten times or more. The chain recombines TRBV7-2 with TRBJ2-1, with TRBD2 identical over 10 bases. CDR1 is SGHTA and CDR2 is FQGNSA in the germline V gene. V shed 5 bases and J 8 bases; nucleotides not matched to a gene: 9. The CDR3 is 15 amino acids. CDR3 nucleotide sequence: TGTGCCAGCAGCCCTCAGCGGGAGGGCCGGGATGAGCAGTTCTTC. Its translation: CASSPQREGRDEQFF.

This clonotype was seen many times. The V gene is TRBV7-9, the J gene TRBJ2-2; D is uncertain. Trimming shortened V by 3 bases and J by 8 bases, and 4 bases separated the two germline ends. CDR1 is SEHNR, CDR2 FQNEAQ, per germline (reference sequence). The CDR3 is 11 amino acids. The CDR3 sequence is CASSFRGELFF. DNA for the CDR3: TGTGCCAGCAGCTTCAGGGGGGAGCTGTTTTTT. Complete variable domain (other parts from reference TRBV7-9 and TRBJ2-2): DTGVSQNPRHKITKRGQNVTFRCDPISEHNRLYWYRQTLGQGPEFLTYFQNEAQLEKSRLLSDRFSAERPKGSFSTLEIQRTEQGDSAMYLCASSFRGELFFGEGSRLTVL.

This clonotype has at least ten counts. The chain recombines TRBV28 with TRBJ2-7; 10 bases are a match to TRBD2. The CDR3 has 18 amino acids. Germline trimming cut 4 bases from V and 5 bases from J; bases unmatched to any gene: 17. Germline CDR1 is MDHEN and CDR2 is SYDVKM. This CDR3 is CASSSAPLGASGSHEQYF. CDR3 DNA: TGTGCCAGCAGTTCAGCCCCGTTGGGAGCTAGCGGGAGCCACGAGCAGTACTTC.

This clonotype was counted ten times or more. The genes are TRBV20-1 and TRBJ2-7, with 13 bases matching TRBD2. Looked up from germline, CDR1 is DFQATT and CDR2 is SNEGSKA (reference sequence). With 6 bases clipped from V and 3 bases from J, the junction kept 11 bases outside the gene matches. CDR3 size: 16 residues. The CDR3 DNA follows: TGCAGTGCCCCAACTAGCGGGAGGGCCGTACGCTACGAGCAGTACTTC. Translated: CSAPTSGRAVRYEQYF.

At least ten counts were recorded for this clonotype. The chain is built from TRBV11-2 and TRBJ2-1, with a weak D call TRBD1 (6 bases). Between the trimmed V and J ends, which lost 1 base and 8 bases, there was a span of 15 bases. This CDR3 region has 15 residues. Germline V lookup: CDR1 SGHAT, CDR2 FQNNGV. CDR3 in DNA: TGTGCCAGCAGCTTAGTGGGGGCTAGGGGCGATGAGCAGTTCTTC. Residues: CASSLVGARGDEQFF.

This clonotype was observed at least ten times. This chain joins TRBV7-2 and TRBJ1-2; 7 bases match TRBD1. Trimming cost V 5 bases and J 6 bases; bases outside gene matches: 9. CDR1 and CDR2 (germline): SGHTA, FQGNSA. This CDR3 contains 14 residues. The CDR3 DNA reads as TGTGCCAGCAGCCCCAGGGACAGAAAAAATGGCTACACCTTC. It codes for CASSPRDRKNGYTF.

This clonotype has only a few counts. The V gene is TRBV6-2 or TRBV6-3, the J gene TRBJ2-3, with 8 bases fitting TRBD2. After removal of 4 bases from V and 7 bases from J, the junction contained 13 bases not matched to a gene. Germline CDR1 is MNHEY and CDR2 is SVGEGT. The CDR3 runs to 16 residues. CDR3 nucleotides: TGTGCCAGCAGTTCGGGAGCGGGAGCACAAGCGTATACGCAGTATTTT. Amino acids: CASSSGAGAQAYTQYF.

CDR3 residues: CASSLLRGLYNEQFF. The CDR3 DNA is TGTGCCAGCAGTTTACTGCGCGGGCTTTACAATGAGCAGTTCTTC. The chain carries TRBV12-3 or TRBV12-4 and TRBJ2-1, with D perhaps matching TRBD2 (5 bases). The CDR3 sequence is 15 residues long. V shed 2 bases and J shed 4 bases, with 12 bases lying between them.

This clonotype was counted a single time. The rearrangement uses TRBV7-9 and TRBJ2-5; 9 nucleotides agree with TRBD2. CDR3 length: 16 amino acids. The junction had 10 bases not matched to a gene; V was cut back by 2 bases and J by 6 bases. CDR1 SEHNR and CDR2 FQNEAQ come from the germline V gene (reference sequence). The DNA of the CDR3 is TGTGCCAGCAGCTTAATCTGGGCTAGCGGGACTAAGACCCAGTACTTC. Translating gives CASSLIWASGTKTQYF.

This chain connects TRBV6-2 or TRBV6-3 to TRBJ2-1; D tentatively fits TRBD1 or TRBD2 (6 bases each). CDR1 is MNHEY and CDR2 is SVGEGT in the germline V gene. The ends were cut back, 5 bases at V and 7 bases at J, with 18 bases in the middle. The CDR3 runs 15 residues. CDR3 sequence reads: CASSAWAGEANEQFF. CDR3 DNA sequence: TGTGCCAGCAGTGCTTGGGCAGGGGAGGCGAATGAGCAGTTCTTC.

This clonotype turned up a few times. The chain recombines TRBV7-9 with TRBJ2-1; 7 bases map to TRBD2. J was trimmed by 9 bases and V by 7 bases; bases with no gene match: 9. Germline V gene lookup returns CDR1 SEHNR and CDR2 FQNEAQ (reference sequence). This CDR3 is 13 amino acids long. The CDR3 spells CASKDAGVSEQFF. Here the CDR3 DNA reads TGTGCCAGCAAGGACGCGGGAGTGTCTGAGCAGTTCTTC.

This clonotype has a count of ten or more. The rearrangement joins TRBV28 to TRBJ2-7, with 7 positions matching TRBD1. The germline CDR1 and CDR2 sequences are MDHEN and SYDVKM. The trim removed 6 bases at V and 6 bases at J, leaving 5 bases unmatched. The CDR3 has 12 residues. The CDR3 nucleotides read TGTGCCAGCAGGCCTCCAGGGGGCGAGCAGTACTTC. Amino acid sequence: CASRPPGGEQYF.

Many counts were recorded for this clonotype. The chain links TRBV28 to TRBJ1-5, with 10 bases identical to TRBD1. J gave up 6 bases and V 6 bases, and 8 bases lay outside the gene matches. From germline, CDR1 is MDHEN and CDR2 SYDVKM. The length of the CDR3 is 15 residues. DNA of the CDR3: TGTGCCAGCAGCTCCTTGACAGGGGGCTTTCAGCCCCAGCATTTT. This gives the protein CASSSLTGGFQPQHF. The full variable domain, rest sourced from reference TRBV28 and TRBJ1-5, is DVKVTQSSRYLVKRTGEKVFLECVQDMDHENMFWYRQDPGLGLRLIYFSYDVKMKEKGDIPEGYSVSREKKERFSLILESASTNQTSMYLCASSSLTGGFQPQHFGDGTRLSIL.

The chain joins TRBV10-3 to TRBJ2-5; D remains unclear. Germline CDR1 reads ENHRY; CDR2 reads SYGVKD. Trimming removed 0 bases from V and 4 bases from J, with 9 bases in between. CDR3 length: 14 residues. The CDR3 region is CAISESTKRETQYF. The DNA for the CDR3 is TGTGCCATCAGTGAGTCTACCAAACGAGAGACCCAGTACTTC.

The chain uses TRBV7-9 and TRBJ2-7; tentatively, D is TRBD2 (5 bases). Germline values: CDR1 SEHNR, CDR2 FQNEAQ (reference sequence). Trimming removed 10 bases at V and 0 bases at J, with 13 bases between. The CDR3 runs 13 residues. CDR3 protein: CATRDLGSYEQYF. DNA for the CDR3: TGTGCCACCCGGGATCTGGGCTCCTACGAGCAGTACTTC. The full variable domain, rest sourced from reference TRBV7-9 and TRBJ2-7, is DTGVSQNPRHKITKRGQNVTFRCDPISEHNRLYWYRQTLGQGPEFLTYFQNEAQLEKSRLLSDRFSAERPKGSFSTLEIQRTEQGDSAMYLCATRDLGSYEQYFGPGTRLTVT.

This clonotype was seen a few times. The chain links TRBV6-1 to TRBJ2-1; 7 positions match TRBD1. Germline V gene sequence: CDR1 MNHNS, CDR2 SASEGT. Losses at the gene ends were 6 bases for V and 0 bases for J; bases not matched to a gene: 5. This CDR3 has 15 residues. Here the CDR3 reads CASSPDRDSYNEQFF. The CDR3 DNA sequence: TGTGCCAGCAGCCCCGACAGGGACTCCTACAATGAGCAGTTCTTC.

The chain joins TRBV20-1 to TRBJ1-1; possible D gene TRBD1, 5 bases. Between the trimmed V and J ends, which lost 1 base and 0 bases, there was a span of 6 bases. The length of the CDR3 is 13 residues. Germline V CDR1 and CDR2: DFQATT, SNEGSKA (reference sequence). CDR3 in DNA: TGCAGTGCTAGAGCGACAGTGAACACTGAAGCTTTCTTT. It translates to CSARATVNTEAFF.

V and J are TRBV7-9 and TRBJ2-1, with 9 bases matching TRBD1. The germline V gene has CDR1 SEHNR and CDR2 FQNEAQ (reference sequence). The CDR3 extends over 16 amino acids. Trimming at V came to 2 bases and at J to 2 bases, leaving 4 bases not matched to a gene. In DNA, the CDR3 is TGTGCCAGCAGCTTATCTGGGACAGGGACCTACAATGAGCAGTTCTTC. It specifies CASSLSGTGTYNEQFF.

This clonotype was seen more than once but under ten times. This chain joins TRBV29-1 and TRBJ1-2; 9 positions match TRBD1. CDR1 and CDR2 from the germline V gene are SQVTM and ANQGSEA. Trimming at V came to 4 bases and at J to 5 bases, leaving 11 bases not matched to a gene. The CDR3 covers 15 residues. This CDR3 reads CSVAGAGTGTYGYTF. The DNA of the CDR3 is TGCAGCGTTGCGGGGGCGGGGACAGGGACTTATGGCTACACCTTC.

The gene calls are TRBV28 and TRBJ2-2, with TRBD1 as a possible D gene (5 bases). The V gene lost 6 bases and the J gene lost 1 base, with 15 bases spanning the gap. Looked up from germline, CDR1 is MDHEN and CDR2 is SYDVKM. This CDR3 comprises 16 residues. CDR3 nucleotides: TGTGCCAGCAGGCCCACAGGAATTGGGAACACCGGGGAGCTGTTTTTT. Translating gives CASRPTGIGNTGELFF.